A selection of T cell receptor beta chains follows, all from one sample in a study of chemoradiotherapy in HPV16-positive cancers. Using immunoSEQ multiplex PCR, the repertoire was profiled, and TCRdb retains in-frame clones only, with some absent. The sample records roughly 23,000 clones, roughly 90% being singletons. The sequenced sample was blood, obtained from a patient who underwent chemoradiotherapy. The receptors were gathered from a human donor with HPV-associated anogenital cancer. CDR3s include the opening cysteine and the closing phenylalanine or tryptophan. The order of the fields is CDR3 protein, CDR3 DNA, J gene, V gene, clone size, D gene. D genes are given only for firm matches. Part of the rows lack a size; the others show once, few, many or a class for expanded clones.

CDR3: CATSRTDRTNEQFF; DNA: TGTGCCACCAGCAGAACGGACAGAACGAATGAGCAGTTCTTC; J: TRBJ2-1; V: TRBV15; size: .; D: .
CDR3: CATSLGQEVEKLFF; DNA: TGTGCCACCAGTTTGGGACAGGAGGTAGAAAAACTGTTTTTT; J: TRBJ1-4; V: TRBV15; size: .; D: TRBD1
CDR3: CASRRDTETIYGYTF; DNA: TGTGCCAGCAGACGGGACACCGAAACCATCTATGGCTACACCTTC; J: TRBJ1-2; V: TRBV5-4; size: .; D: .
CDR3: CASSRINYGYTF; DNA: TGTGCCAGCTCTAGGATTAACTATGGCTACACCTTC; J: TRBJ1-2; V: TRBV28; size: .; D: .
CDR3: CASSVSGGYAEAFF; DNA: TGTGCCAGCAGTGTGTCTGGTGGTTACGCTGAAGCTTTCTTT; J: TRBJ1-1; V: TRBV2; size: .; D: .
CDR3: CASSRTRLGEAFF; DNA: TGTGCCAGTAGTAGGACCCGTCTTGGTGAAGCTTTCTTT; J: TRBJ1-1; V: TRBV19; size: once; D: .
CDR3: CASSLGGDYGYTF; DNA: TGTGCCAGCAGCTTAGGGGGGGACTATGGCTACACCTTC; J: TRBJ1-2; V: TRBV7-2; size: .; D: .
CDR3: CASSVADRGRDEQFF; DNA: TGTGCCAGCAGCGTAGCGGACAGGGGTCGGGATGAGCAGTTCTTC; J: TRBJ2-1; V: TRBV9; size: .; D: TRBD1
CDR3: CASRSGPLDTQYF; DNA: TGTGCCAGCAGATCCGGACCCTTAGATACGCAGTATTTT; J: TRBJ2-3; V: TRBV6-6; size: .; D: .
CDR3: CASRGLDTYEQYF; DNA: TGTGCCAGCAGGGGACTTGATACCTACGAGCAGTACTTC; J: TRBJ2-7; V: TRBV6-5; size: .; D: .
CDR3: CASMDSGGYTGELFF; DNA: TGTGCCAGTATGGATAGCGGGGGATATACCGGGGAGCTGTTTTTT; J: TRBJ2-2; V: TRBV19; size: .; D: TRBD2
CDR3: CASSAGPLPEKLFF; DNA: TGTGCCAGCAGTGCAGGCCCCCTCCCTGAAAAACTGTTTTTT; J: TRBJ1-4; V: TRBV2; size: .; D: .